The T cell receptor beta chain under discussion was sequenced for a study of shared T cell receptors in the human thymus. TCRdb's copy holds only in-frame clones and misses some; the assay was immunoSEQ multiplex PCR. This sample has hundreds of thousands of clones, with over 75% found just once. The CDR3 loop spans 16 amino acids. The germline V and J ends were trimmed by 0 bases and 9 bases, with 15 bases remaining between them. Germline loops: CDR1 LNHNV, CDR2 YYDKDF (reference sequence). This sample also appeared in a second study, on human thymus T cells. Per that paper: It was healthy Finnish infants having corrective surgery for congenital heart defects who were the donors. Resections that were taken during corrective heart surgery supplied the thymus tissue. Apparent skewing of V and J gene usage characterized both thymic and blood repertoires. The related literature has documented a marked overlap of thymic repertoires among unrelated individuals.

Material: thymocytes. This TCR was recovered from a boy under three years old with a congenital heart defect. The chain links TRBV15 to TRBJ1-6, with D possibly matching TRBD1 (6 bases). CDR3 sequence: CATSRDPAGAGSPLHF. The DNA for the CDR3 is TGTGCCACCAGCAGAGATCCCGCGGGGGCAGGTTCACCCCTCCACTTT.